This T cell receptor beta chain emerged from a study of early T cells in non-severe SARS-CoV-2 infection. cDNA molecules, individually, were tagged with unique molecular identifiers. Using its own MiXCR run on the 5' RACE reads, TCRdb lists one record per CDR3 protein. The sample consists of approximately 70,000 distinct CDR3 sequences, about 9.1% of them appearing once. This clonotype was recorded at least ten times. CDR3 size: 15 residues. The ends lost 3 bases at V and 4 bases at J; junction bases unmatched: 2. CDR1 is SGHRS and CDR2 is YFSETQ in the germline V gene. The chain carries TRBV5-1 and TRBJ2-2; 11 nucleotides agree with TRBD2. Sequencing used whole blood, obtained at baseline. This TCR came from an adult who was a healthcare worker with PCR-confirmed SARS-CoV-2 infection or an uninfected control (not recorded which). CDR3 region: CASSSTSGSTGELFF. CDR3 in DNA: TGCGCCAGCAGCTCAACTAGCGGGAGCACCGGGGAGCTGTTTTTT.